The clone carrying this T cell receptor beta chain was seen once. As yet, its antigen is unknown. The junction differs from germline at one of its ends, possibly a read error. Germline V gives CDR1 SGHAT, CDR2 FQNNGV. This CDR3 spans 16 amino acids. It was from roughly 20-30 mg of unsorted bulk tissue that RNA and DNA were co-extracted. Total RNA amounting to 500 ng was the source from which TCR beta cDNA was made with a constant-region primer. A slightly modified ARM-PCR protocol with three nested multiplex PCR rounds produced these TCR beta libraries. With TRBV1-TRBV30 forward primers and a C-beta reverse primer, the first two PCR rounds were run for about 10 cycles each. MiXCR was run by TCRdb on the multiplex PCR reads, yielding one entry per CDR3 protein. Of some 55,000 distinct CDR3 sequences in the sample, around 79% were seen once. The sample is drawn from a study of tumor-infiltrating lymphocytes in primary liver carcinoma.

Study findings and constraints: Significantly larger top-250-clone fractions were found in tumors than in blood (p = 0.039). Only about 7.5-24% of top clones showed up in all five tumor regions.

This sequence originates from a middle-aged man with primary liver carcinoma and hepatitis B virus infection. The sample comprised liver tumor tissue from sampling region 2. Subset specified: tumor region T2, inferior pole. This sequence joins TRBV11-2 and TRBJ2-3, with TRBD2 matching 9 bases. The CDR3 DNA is TGTGCCTGCAGCTCCCCGACTAGCGGCAGCACAGATACGCGGTATTTT. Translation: CACSSPTSGSTDTRYF.